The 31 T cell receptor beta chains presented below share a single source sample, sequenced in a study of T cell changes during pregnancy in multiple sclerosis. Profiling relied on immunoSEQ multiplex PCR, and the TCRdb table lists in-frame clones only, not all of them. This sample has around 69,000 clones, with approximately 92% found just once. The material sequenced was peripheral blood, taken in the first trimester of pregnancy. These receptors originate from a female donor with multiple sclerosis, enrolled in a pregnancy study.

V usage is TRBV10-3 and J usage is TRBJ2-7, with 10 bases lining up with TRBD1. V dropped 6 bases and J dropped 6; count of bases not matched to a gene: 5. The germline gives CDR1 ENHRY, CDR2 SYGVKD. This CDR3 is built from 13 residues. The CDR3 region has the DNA TGTGCCATCAGCCCGACAGGGGGCGGCGAGCAGTACTTC. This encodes CAISPTGGGEQYF.

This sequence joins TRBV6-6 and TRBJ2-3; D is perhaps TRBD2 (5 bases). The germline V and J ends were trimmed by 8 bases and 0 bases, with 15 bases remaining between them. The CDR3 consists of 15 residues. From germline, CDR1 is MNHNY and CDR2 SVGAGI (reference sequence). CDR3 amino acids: CASGGGTASTDTQYF. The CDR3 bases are TGTGCCAGCGGAGGCGGAACTGCTAGCACAGATACGCAGTATTTT.

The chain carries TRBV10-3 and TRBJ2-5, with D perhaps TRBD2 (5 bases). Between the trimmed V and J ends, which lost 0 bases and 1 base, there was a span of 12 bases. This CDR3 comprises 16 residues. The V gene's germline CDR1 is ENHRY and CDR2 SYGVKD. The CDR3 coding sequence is TGTGCCATCAGTGAGTCCCTGGGCCGGGGCCAAGAGACCCAGTACTTC. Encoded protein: CAISESLGRGQETQYF.

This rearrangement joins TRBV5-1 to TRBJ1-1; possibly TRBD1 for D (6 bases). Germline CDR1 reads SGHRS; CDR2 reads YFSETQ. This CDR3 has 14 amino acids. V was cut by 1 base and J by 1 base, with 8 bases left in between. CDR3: CASSLLGANTEAFF. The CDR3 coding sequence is TGCGCCAGCAGCTTGCTGGGGGCGAACACTGAAGCTTTCTTT.

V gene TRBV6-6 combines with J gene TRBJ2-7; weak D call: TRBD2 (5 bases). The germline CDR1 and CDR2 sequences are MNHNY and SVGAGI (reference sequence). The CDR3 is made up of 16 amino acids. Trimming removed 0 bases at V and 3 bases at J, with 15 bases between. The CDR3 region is CASSYSLRGVGYEQYF. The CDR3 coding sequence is TGTGCCAGCAGTTACTCCCTACGGGGAGTCGGCTACGAGCAGTACTTC.

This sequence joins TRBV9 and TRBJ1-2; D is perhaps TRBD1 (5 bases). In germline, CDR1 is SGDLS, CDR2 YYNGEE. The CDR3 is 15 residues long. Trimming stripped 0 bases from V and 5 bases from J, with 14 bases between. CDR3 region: CASSVVEGLGYGYTF. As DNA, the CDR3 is TGTGCCAGCAGCGTAGTGGAGGGACTTGGGTATGGCTACACCTTC.

The CDR3 nucleotides are TGTGCCAGCTCACCGACGTCCCAGGGCGACCATAACTATGGCTACACCTTC. It yields the protein CASSPTSQGDHNYGYTF. The chain combines TRBV18 with TRBJ1-2, with D perhaps TRBD1 (5 bases). This CDR3 has 17 residues. Germline V gene lookup returns CDR1 KGHSH and CDR2 LQKENI. Trimming took off 3 bases at V and 1 base at J, with 18 bases between the two ends. Filled out from reference TRBV18 and TRBJ1-2, the complete variable domain reads NAGVMQNPRHLVRRRGQEARLRCSPMKGHSHVYWYRQLPEEGLKFMVYLQKENIIDESGMPKERFSAEFPKEGPSILRIQQVVRGDSAAYFCASSPTSQGDHNYGYTFGSGTRLTVV.

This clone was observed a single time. CDR3 DNA sequence: TGTGCCAGCAGCTTTCGGGGGGAGGACACTGAAGCTTTCTTT. It codes for CASSFRGEDTEAFF. The chain is built from TRBV11-3 and TRBJ1-1, with D tentatively TRBD1 (5 bases). In germline, CDR1 is SGHNT, CDR2 YENEEA. The germline V and J ends were trimmed by 3 bases and 3 bases, with 11 bases remaining between them. CDR3 length equals 14 residues.

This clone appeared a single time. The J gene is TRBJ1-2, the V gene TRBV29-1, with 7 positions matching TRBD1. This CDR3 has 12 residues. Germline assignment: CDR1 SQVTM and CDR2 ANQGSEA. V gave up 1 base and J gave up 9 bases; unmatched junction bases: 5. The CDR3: CSVEGDSLRYTF. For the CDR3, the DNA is TGCAGCGTTGAAGGGGACAGTTTGCGCTACACCTTC.

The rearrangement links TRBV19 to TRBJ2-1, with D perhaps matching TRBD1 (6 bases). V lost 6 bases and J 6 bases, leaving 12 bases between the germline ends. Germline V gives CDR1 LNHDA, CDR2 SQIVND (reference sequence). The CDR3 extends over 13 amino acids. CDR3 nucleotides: TGTGCCAGTAGGACAGACAGGTCCAATGAGCAGTTCTTC. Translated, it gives CASRTDRSNEQFF. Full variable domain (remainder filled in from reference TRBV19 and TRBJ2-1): DGGITQSPKYLFRKEGQNVTLSCEQNLNHDAMYWYRQDPGQGLRLIYYSQIVNDFQKGDIAEGYSVSREKKESFPLTVTSAQKNPTAFYLCASRTDRSNEQFFGPGTRLTVL.

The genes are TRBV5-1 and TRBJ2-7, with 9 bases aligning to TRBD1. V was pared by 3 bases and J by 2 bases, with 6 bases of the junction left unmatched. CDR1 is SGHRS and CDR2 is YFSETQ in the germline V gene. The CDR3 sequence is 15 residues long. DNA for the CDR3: TGCGCCAGCAGCTCTGGGACAGGGATTACCTACGAGCAGTACTTC. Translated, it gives CASSSGTGITYEQYF.

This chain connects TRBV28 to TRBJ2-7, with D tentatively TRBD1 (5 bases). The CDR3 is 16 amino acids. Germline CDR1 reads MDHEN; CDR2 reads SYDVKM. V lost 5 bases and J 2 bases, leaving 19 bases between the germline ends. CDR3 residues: CASSQTSGIPPYEQYF. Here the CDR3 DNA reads TGTGCCAGCAGTCAGACCTCAGGGATCCCCCCCTACGAGCAGTACTTC.

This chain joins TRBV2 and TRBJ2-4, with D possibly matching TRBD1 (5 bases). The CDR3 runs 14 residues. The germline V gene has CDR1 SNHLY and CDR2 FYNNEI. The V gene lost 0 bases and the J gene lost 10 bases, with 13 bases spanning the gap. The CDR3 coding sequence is TGTGCCAGCAGTGAAGCGGGGCTGTACGGGATTCAGTACTTC. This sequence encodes CASSEAGLYGIQYF.

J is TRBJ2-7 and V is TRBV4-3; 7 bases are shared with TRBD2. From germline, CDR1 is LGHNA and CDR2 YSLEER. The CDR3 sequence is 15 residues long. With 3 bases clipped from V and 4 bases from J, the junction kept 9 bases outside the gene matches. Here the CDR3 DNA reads TGCGCCAGCAGCCAGCGCCTCCTAGCGGAGTACGAGCAGTACTTC. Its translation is CASSQRLLAEYEQYF.

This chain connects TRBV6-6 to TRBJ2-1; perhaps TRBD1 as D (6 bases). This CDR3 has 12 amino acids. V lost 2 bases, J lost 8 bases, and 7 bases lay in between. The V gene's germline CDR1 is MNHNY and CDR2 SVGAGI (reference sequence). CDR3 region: CASSYGGDEQFF. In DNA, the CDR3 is TGTGCCAGCAGTTACGGGGGCGATGAGCAGTTCTTC.

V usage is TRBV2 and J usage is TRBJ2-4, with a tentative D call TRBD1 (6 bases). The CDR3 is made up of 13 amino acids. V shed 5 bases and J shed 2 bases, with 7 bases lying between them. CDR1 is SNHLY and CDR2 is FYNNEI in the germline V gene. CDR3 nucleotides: TGTGCCAGCAGTCAGGGGCCCAAAAACATTCAGTACTTC. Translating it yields CASSQGPKNIQYF.

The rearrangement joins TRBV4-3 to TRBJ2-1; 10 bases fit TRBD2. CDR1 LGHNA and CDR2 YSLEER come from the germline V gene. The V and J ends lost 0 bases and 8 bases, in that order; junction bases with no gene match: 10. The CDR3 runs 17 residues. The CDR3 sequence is CASSQDLAGVTSHEQFF. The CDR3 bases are TGCGCCAGCAGCCAAGACCTAGCGGGAGTCACGTCTCATGAGCAGTTCTTC.

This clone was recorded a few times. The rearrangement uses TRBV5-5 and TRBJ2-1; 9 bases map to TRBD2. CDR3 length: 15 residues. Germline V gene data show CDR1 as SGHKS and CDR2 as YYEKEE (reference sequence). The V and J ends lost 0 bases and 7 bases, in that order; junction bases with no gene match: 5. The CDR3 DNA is TGTGCCAGCAGCTTGGTTGGGGCGGGAGGGAATGAGCAGTTCTTC. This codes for CASSLVGAGGNEQFF. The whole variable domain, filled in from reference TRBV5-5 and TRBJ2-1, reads DAGVTQSPTHLIKTRGQQVTLRCSPISGHKSVSWYQQVLGQGPQFIFQYYEKEERGRGNFPDRFSARQFPNYSSELNVNALLLGDSALYLCASSLVGAGGNEQFFGPGTRLTVL.

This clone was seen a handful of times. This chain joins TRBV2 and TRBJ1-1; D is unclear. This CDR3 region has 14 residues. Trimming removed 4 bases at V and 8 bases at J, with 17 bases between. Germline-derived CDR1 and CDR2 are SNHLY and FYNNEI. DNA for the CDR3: TGTGCCAGCAGTGCCCTCGGAGGCCAGGCGGAAGCTTTCTTT. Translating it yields CASSALGGQAEAFF.

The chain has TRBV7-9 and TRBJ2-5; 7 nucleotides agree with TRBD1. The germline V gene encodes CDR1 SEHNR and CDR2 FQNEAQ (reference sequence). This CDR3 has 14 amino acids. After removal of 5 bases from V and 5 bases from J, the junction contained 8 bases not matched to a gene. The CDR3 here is CASSRQGVWETQYF. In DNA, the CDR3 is TGTGCCAGCAGCCGACAGGGAGTTTGGGAGACCCAGTACTTC.

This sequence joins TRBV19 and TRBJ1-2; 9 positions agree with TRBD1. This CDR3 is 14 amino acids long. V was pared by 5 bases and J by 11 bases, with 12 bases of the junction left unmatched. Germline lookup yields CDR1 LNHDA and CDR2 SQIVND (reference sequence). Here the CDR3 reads CASSEPWDRERYTF. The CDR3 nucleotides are TGTGCCAGTAGTGAACCTTGGGACAGGGAAAGGTACACCTTC.

Here the CDR3 DNA reads TGTGCCAGTAGTATAGATCGAGGGTTAGTCAGCAATCAGCCCCAGCATTTT. This codes for CASSIDRGLVSNQPQHF. The chain links TRBV19 to TRBJ1-5; D is uncertain. Germline values: CDR1 LNHDA, CDR2 SQIVND (reference sequence). The CDR3 runs 17 residues. Trimming cost V 0 bases and J 1 base, with 13 bases left between them.

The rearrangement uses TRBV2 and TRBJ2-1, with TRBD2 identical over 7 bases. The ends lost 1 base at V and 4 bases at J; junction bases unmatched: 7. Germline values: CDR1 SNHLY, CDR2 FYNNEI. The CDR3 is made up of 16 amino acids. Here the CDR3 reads CASSEDAGEIYNEQFF. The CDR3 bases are TGTGCCAGCAGTGAAGACGCGGGAGAGATTTACAATGAGCAGTTCTTC.

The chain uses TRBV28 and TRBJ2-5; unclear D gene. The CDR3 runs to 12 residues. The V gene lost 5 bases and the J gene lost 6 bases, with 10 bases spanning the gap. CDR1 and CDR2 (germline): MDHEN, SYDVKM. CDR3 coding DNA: TGTGCCAGCAGTCTCACCCCTAAGACCCAGTACTTC. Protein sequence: CASSLTPKTQYF.

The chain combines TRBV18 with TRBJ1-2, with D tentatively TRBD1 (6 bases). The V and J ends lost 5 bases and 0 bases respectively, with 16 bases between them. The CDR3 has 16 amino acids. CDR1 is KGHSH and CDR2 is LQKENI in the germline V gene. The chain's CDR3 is CASSFEGGATNYGYTF. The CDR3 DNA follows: TGTGCCAGCTCATTTGAAGGGGGGGCCACTAACTATGGCTACACCTTC.

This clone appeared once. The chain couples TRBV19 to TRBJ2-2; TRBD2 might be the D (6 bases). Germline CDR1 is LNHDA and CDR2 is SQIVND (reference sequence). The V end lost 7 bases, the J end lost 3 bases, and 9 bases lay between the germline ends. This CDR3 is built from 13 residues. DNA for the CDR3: TGTGCCAGTAACGGGGGATACACCGGGGAGCTGTTTTTT. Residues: CASNGGYTGELFF.

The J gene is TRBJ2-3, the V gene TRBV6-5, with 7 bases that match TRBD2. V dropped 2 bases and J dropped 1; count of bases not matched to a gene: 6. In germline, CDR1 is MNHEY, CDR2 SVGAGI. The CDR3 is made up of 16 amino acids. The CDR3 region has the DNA TGTGCCAGCAGTTACGCGGGAGTGCTTGGCACAGATACGCAGTATTTT. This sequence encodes CASSYAGVLGTDTQYF.

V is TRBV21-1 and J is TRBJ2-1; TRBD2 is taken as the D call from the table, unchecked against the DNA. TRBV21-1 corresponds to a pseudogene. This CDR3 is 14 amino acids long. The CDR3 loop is CASSNGGPEDEQFF. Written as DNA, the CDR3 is TGTGCCAGCAGCAACGGAGGGCCGGAGGATGAGCAGTTCTTC.

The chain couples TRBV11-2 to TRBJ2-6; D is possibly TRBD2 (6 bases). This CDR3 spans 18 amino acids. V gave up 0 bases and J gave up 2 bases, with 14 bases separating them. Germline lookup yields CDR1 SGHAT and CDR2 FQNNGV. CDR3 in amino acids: CASSLDRRASPGANVLTF. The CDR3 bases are TGTGCCAGCAGCTTAGATCGGAGGGCCAGCCCTGGGGCCAACGTCCTGACTTTC.

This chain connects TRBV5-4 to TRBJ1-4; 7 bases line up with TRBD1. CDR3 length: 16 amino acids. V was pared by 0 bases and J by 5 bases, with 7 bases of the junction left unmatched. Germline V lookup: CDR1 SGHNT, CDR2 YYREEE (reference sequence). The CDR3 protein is CASSLDAGQQNEKLFF. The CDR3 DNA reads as TGTGCCAGCAGCTTGGACGCGGGACAGCAAAATGAAAAACTGTTTTTT.

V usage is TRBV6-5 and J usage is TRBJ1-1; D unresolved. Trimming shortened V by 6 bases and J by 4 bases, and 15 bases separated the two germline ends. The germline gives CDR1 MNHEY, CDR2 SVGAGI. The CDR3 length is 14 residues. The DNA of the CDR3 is TGTGCCAGCAGAGCGTCCTTTTTGGGCACTGAAGCTTTCTTT. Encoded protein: CASRASFLGTEAFF.